Listed here are 2 T cell receptor beta chains from one sample, sequenced in a study of Ad26.COV2.S vaccination and SARS-CoV-2 variants. Treatment reported: roughly 20 received Ad26.COV2.S at low or high dose, single or two shots; several received placebo; per-sample allocation not given. Samples analyzed were those drawn on day 63 after the first vaccine or placebo injection. The protocol was immunoSEQ multiplex PCR, while the TCRdb copy is restricted to in-frame clones and leaves out a portion. The top ten hold about 10% of the sample, which has around 340,000 clones, 75% to 90% seen once. This material consisted of peripheral blood, taken in a trial of Ad26.COV2.S vaccine versus placebo. The receptors were sampled from a person aged 18-60 years who received the Ad26.COV2.S COVID-19 vaccine or a placebo.

The genes are TRBV20-1 and TRBJ2-7, with D maybe TRBD2 (5 bases). Per germline, CDR1 DFQATT and CDR2 SNEGSKA (reference sequence). This CDR3 region has 11 residues. Trimming left V 1 base short and J 7 bases short, with 8 bases between. Here the CDR3 DNA reads TGCAGTGCTAGAGCAGAGCGGGAGCAGTACTTC. This codes for CSARAEREQYF.

In this sample, this clone turned up once. The chain employs TRBV28 and TRBJ2-7; tentative D call: TRBD1 (5 bases). The CDR3 length is 13 residues. Trimming removed 7 bases from V and 1 base from J, with 11 bases in between. Per the germline V gene, CDR1 is MDHEN and CDR2 is SYDVKM. The CDR3 protein is CASTPGFSYEQYF. The CDR3 coding sequence is TGTGCCAGCACCCCAGGGTTTTCCTACGAGCAGTACTTC.